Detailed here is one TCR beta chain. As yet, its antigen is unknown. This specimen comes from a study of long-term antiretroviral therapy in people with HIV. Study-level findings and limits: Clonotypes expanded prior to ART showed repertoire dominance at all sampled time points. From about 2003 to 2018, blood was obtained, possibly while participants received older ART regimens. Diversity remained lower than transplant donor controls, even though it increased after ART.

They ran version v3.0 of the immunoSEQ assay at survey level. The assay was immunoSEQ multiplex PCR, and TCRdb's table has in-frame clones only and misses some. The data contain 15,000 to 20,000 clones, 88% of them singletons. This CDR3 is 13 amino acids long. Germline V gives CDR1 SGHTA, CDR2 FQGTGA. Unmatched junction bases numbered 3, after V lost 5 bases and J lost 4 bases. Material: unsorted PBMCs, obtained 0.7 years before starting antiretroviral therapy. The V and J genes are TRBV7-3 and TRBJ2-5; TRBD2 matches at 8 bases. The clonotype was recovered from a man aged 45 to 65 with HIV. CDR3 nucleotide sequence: TGTGCCAGCAGCCGGACTAGCCGAGAGACCCAGTACTTC. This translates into CASSRTSRETQYF. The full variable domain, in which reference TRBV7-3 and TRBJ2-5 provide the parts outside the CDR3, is GAGVSQTPSNKVTEKGKYVELRCDPISGHTALYWYRQSLGQGPEFLIYFQGTGAADDSGLPNDRFFAVRPEGSVSTLKIQRTERGDSAVYLCASSRTSRETQYFGPGTRLLVL.